This TCR beta chain was sequenced during a study of cytotoxic CD8 clonotypes in ibrutinib-treated CLL. About the research overall: The sample average was 255,043 productive templates and fewer than 95,000 productive rearrangements.

Extraction of roughly 1.8 micrograms of genomic DNA from cryopreserved PBMCs supplied material for TCR beta libraries. Produced via immunoSEQ multiplex PCR; TCRdb's table is partial and in-frame only. The repertoire holds roughly 76,000 clones, 80% seen once, with under 8.5% in the top ten. V dropped 3 bases and J dropped 7 bases, with 16 bases sitting between them. This CDR3 has 14 amino acids. Germline CDR1 reads KGHSH; CDR2 reads LQKENI. The chain combines TRBV18 with TRBJ2-7, with TRBD2 as a possible D gene (5 bases). Specimen: PBMCs, collected at disease progression, from a patient treated with ibrutinib. The sequence was obtained from a human donor with chronic lymphocytic leukemia. In DNA, the CDR3 is TGTGCCAGCTCACCTACGGGTCTTGGGGAGGAGCAGTACTTC. Translating gives CASSPTGLGEEQYF.